Detailed here is one T cell receptor (beta chain). Its antigen is unknown. The data originate from a study of OX40 agonist ivuxolimab in advanced cancers. General study results and limits: CD4+ and CD8+ T cells in blood underwent clonal expansion by week 6 at 0.1 to 3.0 mg/kg.

TCRdb's table, derived via immunoSEQ multiplex PCR, lists solely in-frame clones and lacks some. The repertoire holds some 83,000 clones, with approximately 89% as singletons. V trimming: 2 bases; J trimming: 5 bases; junction bases outside the gene matches: 9. The CDR3 contains 16 residues. Germline V gene lookup returns CDR1 SGHRS and CDR2 YFSETQ. This rearrangement joins TRBV5-1 to TRBJ2-3; TRBD1 matches at 9 bases. The sequence derives from an adult with an advanced solid tumor such as melanoma, head and neck, liver or kidney cancer. The starting material was CD4+ or CD8+ T cells sorted from blood, obtained in a trial of the OX40 agonist ivuxolimab. The CDR3 sequence is CASSFPVGQGIDTQYF. The CDR3 region has the DNA TGCGCCAGCAGCTTCCCAGTGGGACAGGGAATAGATACGCAGTATTTT. Using reference TRBV5-1 and TRBJ2-3 for the parts outside the CDR3, the full variable domain is KAGVTQTPRYLIKTRGQQVTLSCSPISGHRSVSWYQQTPGQGLQFLFEYFSETQRNKGNFPGRFSGRQFSNSRSEMNVSTLELGDSALYLCASSFPVGQGIDTQYFGPGTRLTVL.